This TCR beta chain was sequenced for a study of TIL therapy for anti-PD-1-resistant metastatic lung cancer. At the level of the study: Progressing patients received lymphodepletion, expanded TIL infusion and IL-2. Patients had a median age of around 54 years (range about 38-85). Most patients had lung adenocarcinoma.

Germline V gene lookup returns CDR1 KGHSH and CDR2 LQKENI. This CDR3 comprises 12 residues. Whole-study results and caveats: This highly selected cohort may not generalize to typical lung cancer patients.

Points on this clone: Its antigen is as yet unknown. Germline is not matched at one junction end, which may reflect a read error.

The immunoSEQ assay was v3. Using immunoSEQ multiplex PCR, the repertoire was profiled, and TCRdb retains in-frame clones only, with some absent. The sample includes approximately 12,000 clones, 60% to 80% of them seen just once. Described time point: pre-treatment sample, taken before nivolumab and TIL therapy. This chain connects TRBV18 to TRBJ1-1; no clear D. The sequencing here drew on blood, taken at baseline. The sequence was obtained from a person aged 25 to 85 with non-small cell lung cancer. CDR3 bases: TGTGCCAGCGCACCGGGAGGATCAGAAGCTTTCTTT. Translated: CASAPGGSEAFF.